These T cell receptor beta chains were read from a single sample in a study of OX40 agonist ivuxolimab in advanced cancers. Assay: immunoSEQ multiplex PCR; the TCRdb copy retains only in-frame clones and omits some. The sample records around 44,000 clones, roughly nine tenths being singletons. This specimen was CD4+ or CD8+ T cells sorted from blood, taken in a trial of the OX40 agonist ivuxolimab. These receptors were taken from an adult with an advanced solid tumor such as melanoma, head and neck, liver or kidney cancer. Each CDR3 is given with its conserved first and last residue. The order of the fields is clone size, J gene, CDR3 length, D gene, V gene, CDR3 protein, CDR3 DNA. A D gene is named only where the DNA matches it firmly. The size field is filled for only some rows; it gives once, few, many or a size class.

clone_size: NA; j_call: TRBJ2-5; cdr3_length: 12; d_call: NA; v_call: TRBV7-8; cdr3_aa: CASSLVEETQYF; cdr3_nt: TGTGCCAGCAGCTTAGTAGAAGAGACCCAGTACTTC
clone_size: once; j_call: TRBJ1-6; cdr3_length: 14; d_call: NA; v_call: TRBV7-2; cdr3_aa: CASSPRSGNSPLHF; cdr3_nt: TGTGCCAGCAGCCCCCGTTCGGGTAATTCACCCCTCCACTTT
clone_size: NA; j_call: TRBJ1-5; cdr3_length: 15; d_call: NA; v_call: TRBV5-1; cdr3_aa: CASSLMGAIHQPQHF; cdr3_nt: TGCGCCAGCAGCCTAATGGGGGCGATCCATCAGCCCCAGCATTTT
clone_size: few; j_call: TRBJ2-7; cdr3_length: 14; d_call: NA; v_call: TRBV7-2; cdr3_aa: CASSLAQGPYEQYF; cdr3_nt: TGTGCCAGCAGCTTAGCACAGGGCCCCTACGAGCAGTACTTC
clone_size: NA; j_call: TRBJ2-1; cdr3_length: 13; d_call: NA; v_call: TRBV12-5; cdr3_aa: CASGLTPSYEQFF; cdr3_nt: TGTGCTAGTGGTTTGACACCCTCCTATGAGCAGTTCTTC
clone_size: NA; j_call: TRBJ2-6; cdr3_length: 15; d_call: NA; v_call: TRBV10-2; cdr3_aa: CASSATDSGANVLTF; cdr3_nt: TGCGCCAGCAGCGCGACGGACTCTGGGGCCAACGTCCTGACTTTC
clone_size: few; j_call: TRBJ1-2; cdr3_length: 14; d_call: NA; v_call: TRBV11-3; cdr3_aa: CASSSHSGADGYTF; cdr3_nt: TGTGCCAGCAGCTCACACAGCGGGGCGGATGGCTACACCTTC
clone_size: NA; j_call: TRBJ1-5; cdr3_length: 16; d_call: NA; v_call: TRBV10-3; cdr3_aa: CAISERDRKVGQPQHF; cdr3_nt: TGTGCCATCAGTGAGCGGGACCGCAAGGTTGGTCAGCCCCAGCATTTT
clone_size: NA; j_call: TRBJ2-7; cdr3_length: 15; d_call: TRBD1; v_call: TRBV19; cdr3_aa: CASSTEDRGSYEQYF; cdr3_nt: TGTGCCAGTAGTACCGAGGACAGGGGATCCTACGAGCAGTACTTC
clone_size: once; j_call: TRBJ1-2; cdr3_length: 14; d_call: NA; v_call: TRBV15; cdr3_aa: CATSRDAEVYGYTF; cdr3_nt: TGTGCCACCAGCAGAGATGCCGAAGTCTATGGCTACACCTTC
clone_size: NA; j_call: TRBJ1-5; cdr3_length: 15; d_call: TRBD1; v_call: TRBV4-1; cdr3_aa: CASSPDRGFGQPQHF; cdr3_nt: TGCGCCAGCAGTCCTGACAGGGGGTTTGGTCAGCCCCAGCATTTT
clone_size: NA; j_call: TRBJ2-3; cdr3_length: 14; d_call: TRBD1; v_call: TRBV6-5; cdr3_aa: CASSRDRSTDTQYF; cdr3_nt: TGTGCCAGCTCCCGGGACAGATCCACAGATACGCAGTATTTT
clone_size: NA; j_call: TRBJ1-2; cdr3_length: 15; d_call: NA; v_call: TRBV7-2; cdr3_aa: CASSPSAGVGYGYTF; cdr3_nt: TGTGCCAGCAGCCCATCAGCCGGGGTGGGGTACGGCTACACCTTC
clone_size: NA; j_call: TRBJ1-2; cdr3_length: 12; d_call: NA; v_call: TRBV9; cdr3_aa: CASREGVYGYTF; cdr3_nt: TGTGCCAGCAGGGAGGGAGTCTATGGCTACACCTTC
clone_size: NA; j_call: TRBJ2-5; cdr3_length: 11; d_call: NA; v_call: TRBV25-1; cdr3_aa: CASSAWETQYF; cdr3_nt: TGTGCCAGCAGTGCTTGGGAGACCCAGTACTTC
clone_size: once; j_call: TRBJ1-1; cdr3_length: 15; d_call: NA; v_call: TRBV2; cdr3_aa: CASSILQNLNTEAFF; cdr3_nt: TGTGCCAGCAGTATATTACAGAACCTGAACACTGAAGCTTTCTTT
clone_size: NA; j_call: TRBJ1-1; cdr3_length: 14; d_call: NA; v_call: TRBV29-1; cdr3_aa: CSVEDQRQGAEAFF; cdr3_nt: TGCAGCGTTGAAGATCAAAGGCAGGGCGCTGAAGCTTTCTTT
clone_size: NA; j_call: TRBJ1-6; cdr3_length: 14; d_call: TRBD1; v_call: TRBV6-5; cdr3_aa: CASSSYRGNSPLHF; cdr3_nt: TGTGCCAGCAGTTCCTACAGGGGCAATTCACCCCTCCACTTT
clone_size: NA; j_call: TRBJ1-1; cdr3_length: 15; d_call: NA; v_call: TRBV7-9; cdr3_aa: CASSLYDAANTEAFF; cdr3_nt: TGTGCCAGCAGCCTCTACGATGCGGCGAACACTGAAGCTTTCTTT
clone_size: NA; j_call: TRBJ2-4; cdr3_length: 15; d_call: NA; v_call: TRBV7-2; cdr3_aa: CASLPPGRAKNIQYF; cdr3_nt: TGTGCCAGCCTCCCTCCGGGGAGGGCCAAAAACATTCAGTACTTC
clone_size: NA; j_call: TRBJ2-3; cdr3_length: 15; d_call: TRBD2; v_call: TRBV6-5; cdr3_aa: CASSQREARTDTQYF; cdr3_nt: TGTGCCAGCAGTCAGCGGGAAGCCCGCACAGATACGCAGTATTTT
clone_size: NA; j_call: TRBJ1-2; cdr3_length: 15; d_call: NA; v_call: TRBV7-2; cdr3_aa: CASSLTGVANYGYTF; cdr3_nt: TGTGCCAGCAGCTTAACAGGCGTAGCTAACTATGGCTACACCTTC
clone_size: once; j_call: TRBJ2-3; cdr3_length: 14; d_call: NA; v_call: TRBV7-8; cdr3_aa: CASSFQPPGNTQYF; cdr3_nt: TGTGCCAGCAGCTTCCAACCCCCGGGGAATACGCAGTATTTT
clone_size: NA; j_call: TRBJ2-1; cdr3_length: 16; d_call: TRBD2; v_call: TRBV10-3; cdr3_aa: CAISGSGGTRLNEQFF; cdr3_nt: TGTGCCATCAGTGGGAGCGGGGGGACCCGCCTCAATGAGCAGTTCTTC
clone_size: NA; j_call: TRBJ1-3; cdr3_length: 13; d_call: TRBD1; v_call: TRBV6-6; cdr3_aa: CASKEDRRHTIYF; cdr3_nt: TGTGCCAGCAAAGAGGACAGGCGGCACACCATATATTTT
clone_size: NA; j_call: TRBJ1-6; cdr3_length: 14; d_call: TRBD1; v_call: TRBV10-3; cdr3_aa: CAISERGRVSPLHF; cdr3_nt: TGTGCCATCAGTGAGAGGGGGCGGGTTTCACCCCTCCACTTT
clone_size: NA; j_call: TRBJ2-7; cdr3_length: 13; d_call: TRBD1; v_call: TRBV10-3; cdr3_aa: CAISEGTGGEQYF; cdr3_nt: TGTGCCATCAGTGAGGGGACAGGAGGCGAGCAGTACTTC
clone_size: NA; j_call: TRBJ1-2; cdr3_length: 13; d_call: NA; v_call: TRBV30; cdr3_aa: CAWSAVGIYGYTF; cdr3_nt: TGTGCCTGGAGTGCCGTCGGAATCTATGGCTACACCTTC
clone_size: NA; j_call: TRBJ2-7; cdr3_length: 16; d_call: TRBD1; v_call: TRBV7-9; cdr3_aa: CASSPSGTGGPYEQYF; cdr3_nt: TGTGCCAGCAGCCCCTCCGGGACAGGGGGCCCCTACGAGCAGTACTTC
clone_size: NA; j_call: TRBJ2-5; cdr3_length: 14; d_call: NA; v_call: TRBV5-4; cdr3_aa: CASSLSRGAETQYF; cdr3_nt: TGTGCCAGCAGCTTGTCCAGAGGGGCAGAGACCCAGTACTTC
clone_size: NA; j_call: TRBJ1-1; cdr3_length: 15; d_call: TRBD1; v_call: TRBV5-1; cdr3_aa: CASSPGDRGGTEAFF; cdr3_nt: TGCGCCAGCAGCCCCGGGGACAGGGGCGGTACTGAAGCTTTCTTT
clone_size: few; j_call: TRBJ2-7; cdr3_length: 14; d_call: NA; v_call: TRBV7-8; cdr3_aa: CASSSSSFSYEQYF; cdr3_nt: TGTGCCAGCAGCTCCTCGTCCTTCTCCTACGAGCAGTACTTC
clone_size: NA; j_call: TRBJ2-3; cdr3_length: 15; d_call: TRBD1; v_call: TRBV5-4; cdr3_aa: CASSFQGAGTDTQYF; cdr3_nt: TGTGCCAGCAGCTTTCAGGGGGCGGGCACAGATACGCAGTATTTT
clone_size: NA; j_call: TRBJ2-1; cdr3_length: 15; d_call: TRBD2; v_call: TRBV7-3; cdr3_aa: CASSFERGAYNEQFF; cdr3_nt: TGTGCCAGCAGCTTTGAGCGGGGGGCCTACAATGAGCAGTTCTTC
clone_size: NA; j_call: TRBJ1-1; cdr3_length: 14; d_call: TRBD1; v_call: TRBV6-1; cdr3_aa: CASTRDRGPTEAFF; cdr3_nt: TGTGCCAGCACCCGTGACAGGGGGCCGACTGAAGCTTTCTTT
clone_size: NA; j_call: TRBJ2-3; cdr3_length: 16; d_call: NA; v_call: TRBV9; cdr3_aa: CASSPTGNGVGDTQYF; cdr3_nt: TGTGCCAGCAGCCCAACGGGAAACGGGGTCGGGGATACGCAGTATTTT
clone_size: NA; j_call: TRBJ1-2; cdr3_length: 14; d_call: TRBD1; v_call: TRBV9; cdr3_aa: CASSVGGQYYGYTF; cdr3_nt: TGTGCCAGCAGCGTTGGGGGACAGTACTATGGCTACACCTTC
clone_size: NA; j_call: TRBJ1-5; cdr3_length: 15; d_call: NA; v_call: TRBV2; cdr3_aa: CASSLGQDGNQPQHF; cdr3_nt: TGTGCCAGCAGTTTAGGGCAGGACGGCAATCAGCCCCAGCATTTT
clone_size: NA; j_call: TRBJ2-1; cdr3_length: 15; d_call: TRBD2; v_call: TRBV7-2; cdr3_aa: CASSLVAGPRNEQFF; cdr3_nt: TGTGCCAGCAGCTTGGTAGCGGGGCCACGGAATGAGCAGTTCTTC
clone_size: few; j_call: TRBJ2-5; cdr3_length: 16; d_call: TRBD2; v_call: TRBV19; cdr3_aa: CASSKKTSGGLETQYF; cdr3_nt: TGTGCCAGTAGTAAAAAGACTAGCGGGGGGTTAGAGACCCAGTACTTC
clone_size: NA; j_call: TRBJ2-3; cdr3_length: 12; d_call: NA; v_call: TRBV13; cdr3_aa: CASSPPTDTQYF; cdr3_nt: TGTGCCAGCAGCCCTCCAACAGATACGCAGTATTTT
clone_size: NA; j_call: TRBJ2-7; cdr3_length: 15; d_call: NA; v_call: TRBV21-1; cdr3_aa: CASSSPPGQGSEQYF; cdr3_nt: TGTGCCAGCAGCTCGCCACCGGGACAGGGTAGCGAGCAGTACTTC
clone_size: few; j_call: TRBJ2-7; cdr3_length: 14; d_call: NA; v_call: TRBV4-2; cdr3_aa: CASSRGQLAGEQYF; cdr3_nt: TGTGCCAGCAGCCGGGGACAACTAGCCGGCGAGCAGTACTTC
clone_size: NA; j_call: TRBJ2-7; cdr3_length: 15; d_call: TRBD2; v_call: TRBV7-3; cdr3_aa: CASSLNSGRSYEQYF; cdr3_nt: TGTGCCAGCAGCTTAAATAGCGGGAGATCCTACGAGCAGTACTTC
clone_size: NA; j_call: TRBJ2-3; cdr3_length: 15; d_call: TRBD1; v_call: TRBV5-1; cdr3_aa: CASSPDRGRSDTQYF; cdr3_nt: TGCGCCAGCAGCCCCGACAGGGGGCGGTCAGATACGCAGTATTTT
clone_size: NA; j_call: TRBJ2-3; cdr3_length: 17; d_call: TRBD2; v_call: TRBV9; cdr3_aa: CASSVARVAGGPDTQYF; cdr3_nt: TGTGCCAGCAGCGTAGCGAGGGTAGCGGGGGGACCAGATACGCAGTATTTT
clone_size: NA; j_call: TRBJ1-3; cdr3_length: 15; d_call: NA; v_call: TRBV6-6; cdr3_aa: CASSYSQTSGNTVYF; cdr3_nt: TGTGCCAGCAGTTACTCGCAGACCTCTGGAAACACCGTATATTTT
clone_size: once; j_call: TRBJ1-1; cdr3_length: 16; d_call: NA; v_call: TRBV11-3; cdr3_aa: CASSLDSRTSNTEAFF; cdr3_nt: TGTGCCAGCAGCTTAGATTCTCGGACATCGAACACTGAAGCTTTCTTT
clone_size: NA; j_call: TRBJ1-6; cdr3_length: 14; d_call: NA; v_call: TRBV9; cdr3_aa: CASSASSYNSPLHF; cdr3_nt: TGTGCCAGCAGCGCGAGCTCCTATAATTCACCCCTCCACTTT
clone_size: few; j_call: TRBJ1-4; cdr3_length: 15; d_call: NA; v_call: TRBV2; cdr3_aa: CASSLLGGVGEKLFF; cdr3_nt: TGTGCCAGCAGCCTACTGGGGGGAGTGGGTGAAAAACTGTTTTTT
clone_size: NA; j_call: TRBJ1-4; cdr3_length: 16; d_call: NA; v_call: TRBV2; cdr3_aa: CASSETGSATNEKLFF; cdr3_nt: TGTGCCAGCAGTGAGACAGGCTCTGCAACTAATGAAAAACTGTTTTTT
clone_size: NA; j_call: TRBJ1-1; cdr3_length: 13; d_call: TRBD1; v_call: TRBV7-9; cdr3_aa: CASSRTGGTEAFF; cdr3_nt: TGTGCCAGCAGCCGAACAGGGGGCACTGAAGCTTTCTTT